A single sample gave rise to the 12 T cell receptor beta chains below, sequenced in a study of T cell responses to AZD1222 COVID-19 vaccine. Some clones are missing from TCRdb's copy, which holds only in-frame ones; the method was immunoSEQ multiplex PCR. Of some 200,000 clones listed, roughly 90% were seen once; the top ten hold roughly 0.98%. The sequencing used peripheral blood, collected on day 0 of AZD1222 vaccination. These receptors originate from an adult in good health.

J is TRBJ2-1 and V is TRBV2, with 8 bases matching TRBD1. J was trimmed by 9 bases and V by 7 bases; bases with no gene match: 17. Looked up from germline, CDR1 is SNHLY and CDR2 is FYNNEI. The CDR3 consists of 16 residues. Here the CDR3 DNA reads TGTGCCAGCACCCCGCACCCAGGACAGGGATTATCTGAGCAGTTCTTC. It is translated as CASTPHPGQGLSEQFF. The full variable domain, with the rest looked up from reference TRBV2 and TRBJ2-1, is EPEVTQTPSHQVTQMGQEVILRCVPISNHLYFYWYRQILGQKVEFLVSFYNNEISEKSEIFDDQFSVERPDGSNFTLKIRSTKLEDSAMYFCASTPHPGQGLSEQFFGPGTRLTVL.

CDR3 DNA sequence: TGTGCCAGCAGCGTACGAGGGAGCACCGGGGAGCTGTTTTTT. Its protein product is CASSVRGSTGELFF. The rearrangement uses TRBV9 and TRBJ2-2, with D tentatively TRBD2 (5 bases). Between the trimmed V and J ends, which lost 1 base and 4 bases, there was a span of 8 bases. This CDR3 has 14 amino acids. Per the germline V gene, CDR1 is SGDLS and CDR2 is YYNGEE.

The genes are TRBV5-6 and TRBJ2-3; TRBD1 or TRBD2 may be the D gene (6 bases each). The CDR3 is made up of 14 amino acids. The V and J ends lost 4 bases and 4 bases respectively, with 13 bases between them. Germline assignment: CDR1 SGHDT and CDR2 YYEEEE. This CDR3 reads CASSGGLYADTQYF. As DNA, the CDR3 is TGTGCCAGCAGCGGGGGGCTTTACGCAGATACGCAGTATTTT. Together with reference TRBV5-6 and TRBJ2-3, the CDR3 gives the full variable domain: DAGVTQSPTHLIKTRGQQVTLRCSPKSGHDTVSWYQQALGQGPQFIFQYYEEEERQRGNFPDRFSGHQFPNYSSELNVNALLLGDSALYLCASSGGLYADTQYFGPGTRLTVL.

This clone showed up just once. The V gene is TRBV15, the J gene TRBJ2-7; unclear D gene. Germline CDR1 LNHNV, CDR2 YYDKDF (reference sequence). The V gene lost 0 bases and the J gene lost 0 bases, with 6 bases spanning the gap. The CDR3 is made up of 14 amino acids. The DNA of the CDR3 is TGTGCCACCAGCAGAGAAGGAAGCTCCTACGAGCAGTACTTC. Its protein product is CATSREGSSYEQYF.

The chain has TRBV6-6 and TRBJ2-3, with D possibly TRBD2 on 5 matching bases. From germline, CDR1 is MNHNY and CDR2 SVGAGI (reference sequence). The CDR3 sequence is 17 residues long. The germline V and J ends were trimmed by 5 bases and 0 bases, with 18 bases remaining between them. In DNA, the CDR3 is TGTGCCAGCAGTCTCACGTCCCCGGGGAGTAGCACAGATACGCAGTATTTT. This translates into CASSLTSPGSSTDTQYF.

The CDR3 DNA reads as TGTGCCAGCAGCTTAGCCGGACAGGGAACCTACGAGCAGTACTTC. This gives the protein CASSLAGQGTYEQYF. The chain combines TRBV13 with TRBJ2-7, with TRBD1 identical over 8 bases. Germline V CDR1 and CDR2: PRHDT, FYEKMQ (reference sequence). V lost 1 base, J lost 2 bases, and 4 bases stayed unmatched. The length of the CDR3 is 15 residues.

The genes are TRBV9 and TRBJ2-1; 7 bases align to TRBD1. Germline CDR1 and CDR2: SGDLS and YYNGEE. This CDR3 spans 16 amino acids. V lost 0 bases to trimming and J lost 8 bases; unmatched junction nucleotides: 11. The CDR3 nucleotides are TGTGCCAGCAGCGTAGGAGATGGGACAGCCGACCATGAGCAGTTCTTC. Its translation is CASSVGDGTADHEQFF.

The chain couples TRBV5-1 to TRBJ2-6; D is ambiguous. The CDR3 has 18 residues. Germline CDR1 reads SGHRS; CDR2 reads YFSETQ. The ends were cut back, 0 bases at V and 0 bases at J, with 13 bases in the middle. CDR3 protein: CASSLGRPTISGANVLTF. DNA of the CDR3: TGCGCCAGCAGCTTGGGTCGACCTACGATCTCTGGGGCCAACGTCCTGACTTTC.

This CDR3 reads CASWWGNSYNEQFF. The CDR3 nucleotides read TGTGCCAGCTGGTGGGGAAACTCCTACAATGAGCAGTTCTTC. The chain couples TRBV7-9 to TRBJ2-1; D uncertain. The CDR3 contains 14 residues. Trimming stripped 8 bases from V and 0 bases from J, with 11 bases between. CDR1 is SEHNR and CDR2 is FQNEAQ in the germline V gene (reference sequence).

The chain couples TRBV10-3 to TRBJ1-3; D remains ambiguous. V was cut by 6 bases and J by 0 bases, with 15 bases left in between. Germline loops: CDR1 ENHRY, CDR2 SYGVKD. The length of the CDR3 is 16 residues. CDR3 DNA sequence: TGTGCCATCAGCGACGACCCAGGAAGCTCTGGAAACACCATATATTTT. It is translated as CAISDDPGSSGNTIYF.

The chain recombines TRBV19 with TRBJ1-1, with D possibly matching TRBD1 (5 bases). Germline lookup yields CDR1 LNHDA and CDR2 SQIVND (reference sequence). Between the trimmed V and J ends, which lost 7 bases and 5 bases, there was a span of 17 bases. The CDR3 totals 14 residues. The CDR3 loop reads CASMQGPSGTEAFF. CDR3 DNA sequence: TGTGCCAGTATGCAGGGCCCCTCAGGAACTGAAGCTTTCTTT.

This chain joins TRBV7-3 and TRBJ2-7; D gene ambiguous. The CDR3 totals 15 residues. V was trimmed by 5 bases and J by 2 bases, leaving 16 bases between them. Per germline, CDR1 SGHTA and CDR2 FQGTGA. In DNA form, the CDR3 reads TGTGCCAGCAGCGGACGTCGTTCACAACCCTACGAGCAGTACTTC. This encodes CASSGRRSQPYEQYF.